This paragraph reports one T cell receptor beta chain. The antigen is not known. V shed 7 bases and J 10 bases; nucleotides not matched to a gene: 6. Germline CDR1 reads SQVTM; CDR2 reads ANQGSEA. This CDR3 region has 12 residues. The sample is drawn from a study of TIL therapy for anti-PD-1-resistant metastatic lung cancer. Overall study results and limits: This highly selected cohort may not generalize to typical lung cancer patients.

Time point in this sample: pre-treatment sample, taken before nivolumab and TIL therapy. Most excised metastases sampled were pleural nodules or supraclavicular lymph nodes. The immunoSEQ assay was v3. Using immunoSEQ multiplex PCR, the repertoire was profiled, and TCRdb retains in-frame clones only, with some absent. In the table there are roughly 10,000 clones, 50% to 60% of which are singletons. The chain joins TRBV29-1 to TRBJ2-5, with 13 positions matching TRBD2. The sequences come from tumor tissue, collected at baseline. This receptor was obtained from a person aged 25-79 years with non-small cell lung cancer. The CDR3: CSDRTSGGIQYF. The CDR3 bases are TGCAGCGATCGGACTAGCGGGGGTATCCAGTACTTC.